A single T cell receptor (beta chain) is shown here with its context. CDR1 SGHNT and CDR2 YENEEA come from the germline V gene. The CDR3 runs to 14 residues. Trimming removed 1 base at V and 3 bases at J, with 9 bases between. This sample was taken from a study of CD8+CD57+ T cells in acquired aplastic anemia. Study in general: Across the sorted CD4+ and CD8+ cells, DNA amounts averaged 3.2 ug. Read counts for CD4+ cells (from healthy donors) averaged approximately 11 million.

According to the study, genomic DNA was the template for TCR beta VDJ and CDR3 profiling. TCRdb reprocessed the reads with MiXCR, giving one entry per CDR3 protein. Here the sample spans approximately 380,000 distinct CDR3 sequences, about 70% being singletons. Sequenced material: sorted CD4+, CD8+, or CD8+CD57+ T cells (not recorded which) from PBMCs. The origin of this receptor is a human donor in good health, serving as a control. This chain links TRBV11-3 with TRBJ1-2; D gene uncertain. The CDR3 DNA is TGTGCCAGCAGCTTAGGTTCCGACTACTATGGCTACACCTTC. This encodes CASSLGSDYYGYTF.